One TCR beta chain is described in this entry. The data were taken from a study of shared clonotypes between healthy human individuals. Researchers ran the assay at a deep level. Here immunoSEQ multiplex PCR was the method, and the copy in TCRdb shows in-frame clones only, minus some. The sample lists about 590,000 clones, 95% to 96% occurring once. CD8 cells regarded as naive lacked CD45RO, were positively chosen for CCR7, and omitted terminally differentiated effector memory CD45RA+ cells. Nashville, Tennessee was home to all donors, each a Caucasian adult. This sequence was found in a woman in her 30s in good health. Sequencing input: naive CD8+ T cells sorted from blood.

Here the CDR3 reads CASSSPTSAITQETQYF. CDR3 DNA: TGTGCCAGCAGTTCCCCGACTAGCGCGATAACACAAGAGACCCAGTACTTC. J is TRBJ2-5 and V is TRBV7-9, with 8 bases that match TRBD2. This CDR3 is built from 17 residues. Per the germline V gene, CDR1 is SEHNR and CDR2 is FQNEAQ (reference sequence). The V segment lost 6 bases and the J segment 2 bases; nucleotides outside the gene matches: 14.